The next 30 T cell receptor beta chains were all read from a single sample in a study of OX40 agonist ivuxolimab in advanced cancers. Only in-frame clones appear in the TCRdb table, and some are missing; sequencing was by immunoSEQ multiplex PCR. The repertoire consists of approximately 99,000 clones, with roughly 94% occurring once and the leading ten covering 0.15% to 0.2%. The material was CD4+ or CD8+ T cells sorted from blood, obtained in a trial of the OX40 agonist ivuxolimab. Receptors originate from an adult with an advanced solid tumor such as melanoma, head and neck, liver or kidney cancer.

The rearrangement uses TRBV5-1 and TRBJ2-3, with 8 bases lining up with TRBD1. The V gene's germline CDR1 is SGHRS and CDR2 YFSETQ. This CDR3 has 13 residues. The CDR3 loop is CVRDRLSTDTQYF. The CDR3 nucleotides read TGCGTTCGGGACAGGCTTAGCACAGATACGCAGTATTTT.

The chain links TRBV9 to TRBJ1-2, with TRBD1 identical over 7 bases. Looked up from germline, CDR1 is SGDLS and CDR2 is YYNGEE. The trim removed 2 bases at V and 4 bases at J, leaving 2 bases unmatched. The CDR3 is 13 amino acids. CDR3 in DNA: TGTGCCAGCAGCGTCACAGGGGTCTATGGCTACACCTTC. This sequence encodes CASSVTGVYGYTF.

CDR3 nucleotides: TGTGCCACCACTGGGCCTGGCTATGGCTACACCTTC. This sequence encodes CATTGPGYGYTF. The V and J genes are TRBV6-5 and TRBJ1-2; D remains ambiguous. Trimming took 10 bases from V and 4 from J, leaving 13 bases between them. The CDR3 has 12 residues. Germline V gene lookup returns CDR1 MNHEY and CDR2 SVGAGI.

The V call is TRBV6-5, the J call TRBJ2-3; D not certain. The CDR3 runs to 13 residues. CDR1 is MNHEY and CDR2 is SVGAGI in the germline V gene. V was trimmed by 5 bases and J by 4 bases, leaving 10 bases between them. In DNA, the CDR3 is TGTGCCAGCAGTAAGCATGTGGCAGATACGCAGTATTTT. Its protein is CASSKHVADTQYF.

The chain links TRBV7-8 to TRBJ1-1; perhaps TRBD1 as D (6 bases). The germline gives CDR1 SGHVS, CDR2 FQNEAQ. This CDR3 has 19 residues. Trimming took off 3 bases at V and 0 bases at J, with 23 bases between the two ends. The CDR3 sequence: CASSFIPWGGLDLNTEAFF. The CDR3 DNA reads TGTGCCAGCAGCTTCATCCCTTGGGGGGGGCTGGACCTGAACACTGAAGCTTTCTTT.

CDR3 DNA: TGTGCCAGTAGTATAGATCAATCGGGGCGTGGTGAAAAACTGTTTTTT. Translated, it gives CASSIDQSGRGEKLFF. The rearrangement uses TRBV19 and TRBJ1-4; possibly TRBD1 for D (5 bases). The V gene lost 0 bases and the J gene lost 7 bases, with 15 bases spanning the gap. The V gene's germline CDR1 is LNHDA and CDR2 SQIVND (reference sequence). The CDR3 is 16 amino acids.

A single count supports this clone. The CDR3 coding sequence is TGTGCCAGTAACCCGAGGGCTATCGGAAACACCATATATTTT. This codes for CASNPRAIGNTIYF. V and J are TRBV19 and TRBJ1-3; D remains ambiguous. V lost 7 bases, J lost 4 bases, and 14 bases lay in between. This CDR3 has 14 amino acids. Germline CDR1 LNHDA, CDR2 SQIVND (reference sequence). The entire variable domain, with the rest obtained from reference TRBV19 and TRBJ1-3, is as follows: DGGITQSPKYLFRKEGQNVTLSCEQNLNHDAMYWYRQDPGQGLRLIYYSQIVNDFQKGDIAEGYSVSREKKESFPLTVTSAQKNPTAFYLCASNPRAIGNTIYFGEGSWLTVV.

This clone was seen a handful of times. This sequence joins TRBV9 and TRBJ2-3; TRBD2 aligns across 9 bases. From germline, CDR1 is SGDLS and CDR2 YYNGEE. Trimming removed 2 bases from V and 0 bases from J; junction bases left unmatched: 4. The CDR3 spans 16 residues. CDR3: CASSVFAGGSTDTQYF. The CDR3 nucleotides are TGTGCCAGCAGCGTCTTTGCGGGGGGGAGCACAGATACGCAGTATTTT.

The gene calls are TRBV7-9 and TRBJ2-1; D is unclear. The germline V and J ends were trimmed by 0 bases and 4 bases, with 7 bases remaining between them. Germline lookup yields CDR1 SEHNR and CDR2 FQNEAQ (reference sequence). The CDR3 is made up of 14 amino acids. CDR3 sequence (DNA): TGTGCCAGCAGCTTAGCTCTCACTTACAATGAGCAGTTCTTC. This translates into CASSLALTYNEQFF.

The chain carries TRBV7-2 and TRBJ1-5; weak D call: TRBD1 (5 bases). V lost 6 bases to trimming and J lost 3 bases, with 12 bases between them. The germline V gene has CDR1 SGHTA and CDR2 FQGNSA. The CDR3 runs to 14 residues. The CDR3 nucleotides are TGTGCCAGCAGTCAGGGTGGGGCCAATCAGCCCCAGCATTTT. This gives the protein CASSQGGANQPQHF.

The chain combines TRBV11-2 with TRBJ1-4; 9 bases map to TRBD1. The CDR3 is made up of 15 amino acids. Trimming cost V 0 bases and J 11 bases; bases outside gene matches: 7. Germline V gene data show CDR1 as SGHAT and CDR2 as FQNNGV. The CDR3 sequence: CASSLDPGQGGKLFF. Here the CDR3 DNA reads TGTGCCAGCAGCTTAGATCCGGGACAGGGTGGTAAACTGTTTTTT.

The CDR3 nucleotides are TGTGCTAGTGGTCCCAGGGAGAACACTGAAGCTTTCTTT. Its protein product is CASGPRENTEAFF. The chain uses TRBV12-5 and TRBJ1-1; possible D gene TRBD1, 5 bases. The CDR3 spans 13 residues. V was cut by 5 bases and J by 1 base, with 8 bases left in between. CDR1 and CDR2 (germline): LGHNT, FRNRAP.

CDR3 sequence (DNA): TGTGCCAGCAGGACAGGGGCAGCAGATACGCAGTATTTT. Translating gives CASRTGAADTQYF. V gene TRBV6-1 combines with J gene TRBJ2-3; 8 nucleotides align to TRBD1. The CDR3 totals 13 residues. Germline assignment: CDR1 MNHNS and CDR2 SASEGT. The ends lost 6 bases at V and 4 bases at J; junction bases unmatched: 3.

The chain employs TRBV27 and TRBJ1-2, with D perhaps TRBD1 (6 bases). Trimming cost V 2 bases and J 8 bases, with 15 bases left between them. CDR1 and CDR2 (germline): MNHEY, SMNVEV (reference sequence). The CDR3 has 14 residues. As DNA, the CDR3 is TGTGCCAGCAGTTTACTGGGGGCGGGAAGCGGCTACACCTTC. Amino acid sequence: CASSLLGAGSGYTF.

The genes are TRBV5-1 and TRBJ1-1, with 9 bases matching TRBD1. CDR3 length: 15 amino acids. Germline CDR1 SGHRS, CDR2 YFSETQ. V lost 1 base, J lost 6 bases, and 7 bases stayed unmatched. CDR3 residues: CASSLQTGGISEAFF. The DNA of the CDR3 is TGCGCCAGCAGCTTGCAGACAGGGGGGATCTCTGAAGCTTTCTTT. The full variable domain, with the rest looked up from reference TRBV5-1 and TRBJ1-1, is KAGVTQTPRYLIKTRGQQVTLSCSPISGHRSVSWYQQTPGQGLQFLFEYFSETQRNKGNFPGRFSGRQFSNSRSEMNVSTLELGDSALYLCASSLQTGGISEAFFGQGTRLTVV.

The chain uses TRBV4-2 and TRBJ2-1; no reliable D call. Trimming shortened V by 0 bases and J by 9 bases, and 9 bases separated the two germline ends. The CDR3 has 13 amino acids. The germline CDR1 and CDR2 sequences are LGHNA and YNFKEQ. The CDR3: CASSQDRWPEQFF. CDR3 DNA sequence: TGTGCCAGCAGCCAAGATCGTTGGCCTGAGCAGTTCTTC.

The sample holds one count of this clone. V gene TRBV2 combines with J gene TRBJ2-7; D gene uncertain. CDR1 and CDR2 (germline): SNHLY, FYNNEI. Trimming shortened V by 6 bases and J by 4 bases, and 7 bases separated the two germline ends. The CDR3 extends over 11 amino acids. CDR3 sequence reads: CASSSSYEQYF. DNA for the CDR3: TGTGCCAGCAGCTCCTCTTACGAGCAGTACTTC.

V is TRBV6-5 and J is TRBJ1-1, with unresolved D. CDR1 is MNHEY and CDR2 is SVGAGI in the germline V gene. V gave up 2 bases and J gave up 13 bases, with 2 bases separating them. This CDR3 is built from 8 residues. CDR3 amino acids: CASSYVFF. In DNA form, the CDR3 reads TGTGCCAGCAGTTACGTTTTCTTT.

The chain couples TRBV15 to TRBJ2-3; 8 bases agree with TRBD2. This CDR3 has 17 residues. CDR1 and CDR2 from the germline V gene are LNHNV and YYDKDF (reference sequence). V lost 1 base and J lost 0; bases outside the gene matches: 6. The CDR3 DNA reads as TGTGCCACCAGCAGAGTTGGGCTAGCGGGTAGCACAGATACGCAGTATTTT. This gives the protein CATSRVGLAGSTDTQYF.

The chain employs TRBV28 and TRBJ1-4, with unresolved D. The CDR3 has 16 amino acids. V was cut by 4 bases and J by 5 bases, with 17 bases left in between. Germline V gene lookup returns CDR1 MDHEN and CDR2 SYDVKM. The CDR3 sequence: CASSSPGAVINEKLFF. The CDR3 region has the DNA TGTGCCAGCAGTTCACCGGGAGCAGTCATAAATGAAAAACTGTTTTTT.

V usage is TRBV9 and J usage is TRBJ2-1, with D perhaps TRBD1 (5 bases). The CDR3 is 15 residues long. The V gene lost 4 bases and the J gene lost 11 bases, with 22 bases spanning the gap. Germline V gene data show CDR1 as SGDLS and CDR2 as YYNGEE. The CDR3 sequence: CASSLQGGVPMKQFF. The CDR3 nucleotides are TGTGCCAGCAGCTTGCAGGGTGGCGTACCAATGAAGCAGTTCTTC.

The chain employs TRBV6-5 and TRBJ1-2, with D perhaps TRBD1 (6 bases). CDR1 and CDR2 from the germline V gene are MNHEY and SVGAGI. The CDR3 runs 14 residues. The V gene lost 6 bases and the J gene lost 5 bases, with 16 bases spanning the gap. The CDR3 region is CASSPTGAGYGYTF. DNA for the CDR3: TGTGCCAGCAGCCCTACGGGGGCGGGGTATGGCTACACCTTC.

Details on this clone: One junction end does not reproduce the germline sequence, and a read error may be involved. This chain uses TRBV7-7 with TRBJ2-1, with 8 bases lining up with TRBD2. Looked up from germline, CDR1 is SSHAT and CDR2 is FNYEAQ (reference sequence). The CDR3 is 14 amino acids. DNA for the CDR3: TGTGCTAGCAGCTCGACTAGCGAGGGAAATGAGCAGTTCTTC. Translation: CASSSTSEGNEQFF.

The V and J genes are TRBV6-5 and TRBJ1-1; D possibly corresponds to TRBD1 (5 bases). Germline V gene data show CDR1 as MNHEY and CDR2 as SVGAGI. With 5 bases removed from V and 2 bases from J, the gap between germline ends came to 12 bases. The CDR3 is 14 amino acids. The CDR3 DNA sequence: TGTGCCAGCAGTATCAGGGTGGTTAACACTGAAGCTTTCTTT. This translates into CASSIRVVNTEAFF.

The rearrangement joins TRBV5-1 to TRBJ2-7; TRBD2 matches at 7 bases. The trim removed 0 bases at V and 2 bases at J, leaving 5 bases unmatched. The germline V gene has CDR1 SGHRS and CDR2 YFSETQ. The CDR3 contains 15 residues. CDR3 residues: CASSLGGGGPYEQYF. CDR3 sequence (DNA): TGCGCCAGCAGCTTGGGTGGCGGGGGACCCTACGAGCAGTACTTC.

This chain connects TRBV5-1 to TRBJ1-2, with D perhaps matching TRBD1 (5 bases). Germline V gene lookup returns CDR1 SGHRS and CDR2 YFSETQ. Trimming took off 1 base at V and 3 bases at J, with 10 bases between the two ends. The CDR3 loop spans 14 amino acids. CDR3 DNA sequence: TGCGCCAGCAGCTTGACGCAGGGAGACTATGGCTACACCTTC. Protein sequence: CASSLTQGDYGYTF. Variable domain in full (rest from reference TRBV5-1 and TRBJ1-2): KAGVTQTPRYLIKTRGQQVTLSCSPISGHRSVSWYQQTPGQGLQFLFEYFSETQRNKGNFPGRFSGRQFSNSRSEMNVSTLELGDSALYLCASSLTQGDYGYTFGSGTRLTVV.

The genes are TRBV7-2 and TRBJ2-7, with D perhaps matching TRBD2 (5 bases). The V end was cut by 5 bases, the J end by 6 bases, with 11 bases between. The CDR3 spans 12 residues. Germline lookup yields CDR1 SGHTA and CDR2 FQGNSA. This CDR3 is CASSDTRSEQYF. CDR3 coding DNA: TGTGCCAGCAGCGACACTAGATCCGAGCAGTACTTC.

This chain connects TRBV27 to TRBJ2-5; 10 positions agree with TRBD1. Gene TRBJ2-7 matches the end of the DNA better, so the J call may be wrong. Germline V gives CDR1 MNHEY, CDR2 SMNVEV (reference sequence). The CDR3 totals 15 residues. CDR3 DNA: TGTGCCAGCAGTTTCTTGGGACAGGGGTTTTACGAGCAGTACTTC. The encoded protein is CASSFLGQGFYEQYF.

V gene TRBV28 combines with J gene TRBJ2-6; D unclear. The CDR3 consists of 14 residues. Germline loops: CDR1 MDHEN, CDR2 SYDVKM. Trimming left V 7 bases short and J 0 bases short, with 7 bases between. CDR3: CASITASGANVLTF. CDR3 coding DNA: TGTGCCAGCATTACGGCCTCTGGGGCCAACGTCCTGACTTTC.

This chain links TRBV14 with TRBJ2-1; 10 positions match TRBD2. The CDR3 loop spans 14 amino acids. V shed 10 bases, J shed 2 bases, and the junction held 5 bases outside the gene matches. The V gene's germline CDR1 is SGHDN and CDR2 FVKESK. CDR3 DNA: TGTGCCACCTCCCTAGCGGGAGCCTACAATGAGCAGTTCTTC. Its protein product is CATSLAGAYNEQFF.